The entry that follows covers one TCR beta chain sequence. The antigen is undetermined. Repertoires were generated with immunoSEQ multiplex PCR, while TCRdb's copy carries only in-frame clones and drops some. The sample has fewer than 110,000 clones; 92% are singletons. The record originates from a study of T cell responses to AZD1222 COVID-19 vaccine. The CDR3 runs 15 residues. Germline loops: CDR1 SGHNT, CDR2 YYREEE (reference sequence). V lost 4 bases to trimming and J lost 1 base, with 12 bases between them. Study observations and caveats: A reported finding is that nearly half of spike-specific TCRs target unmutated variant regions. Receipt of two AZD1222 doses was followed by a rise in Spike-specific TCR breadth and depth.

The sequence derives from an adult who received the AZD1222 COVID-19 vaccine. Specimen: peripheral blood, collected 28 days after the second AZD1222 dose. The rearrangement uses TRBV5-4 and TRBJ2-4, with D possibly TRBD1 on 5 matching bases. CDR3 protein: CASSRIQGAKNIQYF. CDR3 nucleotides: TGTGCCAGCAGCAGGATCCAGGGTGCCAAAAACATTCAGTACTTC.